These T cell receptor beta chains were read from a single sample in a study of blood T cells in healthy people across ages. TCRdb analysed the 5' RACE reads with MiXCR anew, one entry per CDR3 protein. The sample consists of fewer than 1.5 million distinct CDR3 sequences, about 43% of them appearing once. Input material: blood. The receptors stem from a woman under 30 in good health. CDR3s include the opening cysteine and the closing phenylalanine or tryptophan. A D gene is named only where the DNA matches it firmly.

TRBJ2-2,TRBV10-3,TRBD1,CAISGARTGGSSGELFF
TRBJ2-1,TRBV20-1,.,CSARKSPPSSYNEQFF
TRBJ1-2,TRBV13,.,CASSLDGLGDGYTF
TRBJ1-3,TRBV15,.,CATSRDPSGSGNTIYF
TRBJ2-3,TRBV7-3,TRBD2,CASSPSGLSTDTQYF
TRBJ2-5,TRBV11-2,.,CASSADRPWETQYF
TRBJ2-1,TRBV14,TRBD2,CASSHQTGLARYNEQFF
TRBJ2-7,TRBV7-9,.,CASIKGDEQYF
TRBJ2-3,TRBV10-2,TRBD2,CASSLTKTSGRGDTQYF
TRBJ2-7,TRBV20-1,TRBD2,CSARDYASGSGYEQYF
TRBJ2-5,TRBV2,TRBD1,CARQGKETQYF
TRBJ2-1,TRBV12-3/TRBV12-4,.,CASSAPLGGYNEQFF
TRBJ2-6,TRBV12-3/TRBV12-4,.,CTSRSTSSGANVLTF
TRBJ1-2,TRBV9,.,CASTSGGESYGYTF
TRBJ2-1,TRBV20-1,TRBD1,CSAMDRVNEQFF
TRBJ1-4,TRBV7-9,.,CASSSGLTEKLFF
TRBJ1-6,TRBV10-3,TRBD1,CAISVPRTGENSPLHF
TRBJ1-5,TRBV7-2,.,CASSWQLDISNQPQHF
TRBJ2-5,TRBV4-1,TRBD2,CASSQDGGLAGGPETQYF
TRBJ1-2,TRBV10-3,.,CAISGNSHGYTF
TRBJ2-1,TRBV11-3,.,CASSLDGALYNEQFF
TRBJ1-4,TRBV6-5,.,CASSYQGHEKLFF